This TCR beta chain came from a study of T cell changes during pregnancy in multiple sclerosis. The sample holds one count of this clone. V lost 5 bases to trimming and J lost 6 bases, with 13 bases between them. The germline V gene has CDR1 SGHTA and CDR2 FQGNSA. This CDR3 comprises 13 residues. Using immunoSEQ multiplex PCR, the repertoire was profiled, and TCRdb retains in-frame clones only, with some absent. There are 85,000 to 90,000 clones in the sample; around 93% occur only once, and around 1.7% lies in the top ten. The chain joins TRBV7-2 to TRBJ1-1, with a possible D match to TRBD1 (6 bases). The sequence was obtained from a female donor in good health, enrolled as a control in a pregnancy study. This specimen consisted of peripheral blood, obtained in the first trimester of pregnancy. The CDR3, as DNA: TGTGCCAGCAGCCATGGGGGGGCCCCTGAAGCTTTCTTT. As protein: CASSHGGAPEAFF.